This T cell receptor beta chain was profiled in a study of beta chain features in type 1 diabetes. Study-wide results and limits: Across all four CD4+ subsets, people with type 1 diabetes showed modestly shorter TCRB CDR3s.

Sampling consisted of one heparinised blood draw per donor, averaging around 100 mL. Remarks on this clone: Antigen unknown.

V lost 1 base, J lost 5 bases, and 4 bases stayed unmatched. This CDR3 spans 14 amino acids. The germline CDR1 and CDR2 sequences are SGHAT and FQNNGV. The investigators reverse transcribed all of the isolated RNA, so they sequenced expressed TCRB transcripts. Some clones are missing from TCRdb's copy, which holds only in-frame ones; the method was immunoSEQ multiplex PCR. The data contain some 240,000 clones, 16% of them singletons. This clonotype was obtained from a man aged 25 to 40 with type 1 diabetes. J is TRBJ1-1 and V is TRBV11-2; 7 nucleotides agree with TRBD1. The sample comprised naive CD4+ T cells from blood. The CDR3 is CASSLVQGGTEAFF. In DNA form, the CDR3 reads TGTGCCAGCAGCTTAGTGCAGGGGGGGACTGAAGCTTTCTTT.